Each of the 14 T cell receptor beta chains below was sequenced from the same sample in a study of T cell responses to AZD1222 COVID-19 vaccine. The table came from immunoSEQ multiplex PCR; TCRdb's copy has only in-frame clones and leaves some out. The sample yields approximately 150,000 clones, around nine tenths seen once. Sequencing used peripheral blood, obtained on day 0 of AZD1222 vaccination. The receptor source for this set is an adult in good health.

The chain combines TRBV5-4 with TRBJ2-3, with 8 bases matching TRBD2. Trimming removed 0 bases from V and 1 base from J; junction bases left unmatched: 1. The germline gives CDR1 SGHNT, CDR2 YYREEE (reference sequence). This CDR3 is 15 amino acids long. CDR3 protein: CASSLAGGGTDTQYF. CDR3 nucleotide sequence: TGTGCCAGCAGCTTGGCCGGGGGGGGCACAGATACGCAGTATTTT.

The chain employs TRBV29-1 and TRBJ1-5, with 9 nucleotides matching TRBD1. The CDR3 contains 14 residues. Germline-derived CDR1 and CDR2 are SQVTM and ANQGSEA. V was pared by 5 bases and J by 6 bases, with 8 bases of the junction left unmatched. The CDR3, as DNA: TGCAGCGTTTCAACCGGGACAGGGTTTCAGCCCCAGCATTTT. It is translated as CSVSTGTGFQPQHF. Based on the CDR3 plus reference TRBV29-1 and TRBJ1-5, the full variable domain is SAVISQKPSRDICQRGTSLTIQCQVDSQVTMMFWYRQQPGQSLTLIATANQGSEATYESGFVIDKFPISRPNLTFSTLTVSNMSPEDSSIYLCSVSTGTGFQPQHFGDGTRLSIL.

The chain links TRBV5-4 to TRBJ2-7; 7 bases are a match to TRBD1. With 4 bases clipped from V and 6 bases from J, the junction kept 13 bases outside the gene matches. This CDR3 spans 15 amino acids. Germline V CDR1 and CDR2: SGHNT, YYREEE (reference sequence). Here the CDR3 DNA reads TGTGCCAGCAGCCTACCCGGGACAGCCAGTGGCGAGCAGTACTTC. Translated, it gives CASSLPGTASGEQYF.

This clone was seen a single time. The CDR3 bases are TGCGCCAGCAGCCAAGGTGGACAACTCTCCTTAGGGGCTAACTATGGCTACACCTTC. Protein product: CASSQGGQLSLGANYGYTF. The rearrangement links TRBV4-1 to TRBJ1-2; D is perhaps TRBD1 (5 bases). Trimming shortened V by 1 base and J by 0 bases, and 21 bases separated the two germline ends. This CDR3 comprises 19 residues. Germline loops: CDR1 MGHRA, CDR2 YSYEKL.

This chain uses TRBV7-3 with TRBJ2-3, with a weak D call TRBD2 (7 bases). From germline, CDR1 is SGHTA and CDR2 FQGTGA. Trimming removed 2 bases at V and 6 bases at J, with 12 bases between. The CDR3 length is 14 residues. The CDR3 region has the DNA TGTGCCAGCAGCTTAGGGGGGGCCCCCGATACGCAGTATTTT. It encodes CASSLGGAPDTQYF.

The rearrangement uses TRBV12-3 or TRBV12-4 and TRBJ1-1; D gene ambiguous. The length of the CDR3 is 13 residues. Trimming pared 5 bases from V and 2 bases from J, leaving 9 bases between. CDR3 in DNA: TGTGCCAGCAGTAGACGGTTAAACACTGAAGCTTTCTTT. It translates to CASSRRLNTEAFF.

The genes are TRBV7-3 and TRBJ1-2; perhaps TRBD1 as D (6 bases). CDR1 is SGHTA and CDR2 is FQGTGA in the germline V gene. V was shortened by 5 bases and J by 4 bases, with 11 bases between the two germline ends. CDR3 length equals 13 residues. The CDR3 spells CASSLTGFYGYTF. CDR3 bases: TGTGCCAGCAGCCTTACAGGGTTCTATGGCTACACCTTC.

The chain combines TRBV13 with TRBJ2-3, with a tentative D call TRBD2 (7 bases). The germline V gene has CDR1 PRHDT and CDR2 FYEKMQ (reference sequence). The CDR3 runs 15 residues. V was trimmed by 5 bases and J by 6 bases, leaving 18 bases between them. The CDR3 DNA reads TGTGCCAGCAGCCACCAGGGGCGGGGGACGGATACGCAGTATTTT. This gives the protein CASSHQGRGTDTQYF.

The V gene is TRBV19, the J gene TRBJ2-7, with 9 positions matching TRBD1. The CDR3 consists of 14 residues. The germline CDR1 and CDR2 sequences are LNHDA and SQIVND (reference sequence). The ends lost 6 bases at V and 2 bases at J; junction bases unmatched: 5. This chain's CDR3 is CASRVGTGTYEQYF. CDR3 nucleotides: TGTGCCAGTAGGGTTGGGACAGGGACCTACGAGCAGTACTTC.

The J gene is TRBJ1-2, the V gene TRBV7-2; the D gene is possibly TRBD1 (6 bases). Germline CDR1 SGHTA, CDR2 FQGNSA. Trimming removed 5 bases at V and 8 bases at J, with 21 bases between. The CDR3 totals 15 residues. The CDR3 DNA sequence: TGTGCCAGCAGCCCACCAACTCACAGGGAGGGGGGCTACACCTTC. Its translation: CASSPPTHREGGYTF.

The rearrangement uses TRBV7-2 and TRBJ1-1; D not certain. The CDR3 sequence is 14 residues long. V lost 0 bases to trimming and J lost 3 bases, with 8 bases between them. Looked up from germline, CDR1 is SGHTA and CDR2 is FQGNSA. CDR3 amino acids: CASSLAQLYTEAFF. For the CDR3, the DNA is TGTGCCAGCAGCTTAGCACAGCTTTACACTGAAGCTTTCTTT.

The chain has TRBV2 and TRBJ2-1, with no clear D. CDR3 length: 14 amino acids. Trimming shortened V by 1 base and J by 5 bases, and 9 bases separated the two germline ends. Germline CDR1 is SNHLY and CDR2 is FYNNEI. The CDR3 reads CASSEEAVNNEQFF. The CDR3 DNA follows: TGTGCCAGCAGTGAAGAGGCCGTCAACAATGAGCAGTTCTTC.

The gene calls are TRBV28 and TRBJ1-3; 11 nucleotides align to TRBD1. This CDR3 contains 17 residues. The germline V gene has CDR1 MDHEN and CDR2 SYDVKM. V trimming: 2 bases; J trimming: 3 bases; junction bases outside the gene matches: 6. CDR3 residues: CASSLLSGQGVGNTIYF. The CDR3 nucleotides are TGTGCCAGCAGTTTACTGTCGGGACAGGGGGTTGGAAACACCATATATTTT.

This clone was seen a single time. The chain has TRBV19 and TRBJ1-2; D remains unclear. The ends were cut back, 3 bases at V and 2 bases at J, with 4 bases in the middle. The CDR3 is made up of 12 amino acids. Germline CDR1 and CDR2: LNHDA and SQIVND (reference sequence). The CDR3 sequence is CASSIENYGYTF. The CDR3, as DNA: TGTGCCAGTAGTATCGAGAACTATGGCTACACCTTC. The whole variable domain, remainder taken from reference TRBV19 and TRBJ1-2, is DGGITQSPKYLFRKEGQNVTLSCEQNLNHDAMYWYRQDPGQGLRLIYYSQIVNDFQKGDIAEGYSVSREKKESFPLTVTSAQKNPTAFYLCASSIENYGYTFGSGTRLTVV.